This TCR beta chain is drawn from a study of CD8 T cells in Susac syndrome. When the RNA was reverse transcribed, random hexamers were used with an input of about 0.45 to 1 ug. The CDR3 of TCR beta was amplified by immunoSEQ multiplex PCR across 54 Vbeta and 13 Jbeta. TCRdb ran MiXCR on the immunoSEQ multiplex PCR reads and lists one entry per CDR3 protein. The sample contains more than 120,000 distinct CDR3 sequences, roughly 94% of which appear only once. Trimming removed 5 bases at V and 0 bases at J, with 13 bases between. This CDR3 contains 14 residues. Germline CDR1 SQVTM, CDR2 ANQGSEA. Sequencing used CD4+ T cells from PBMCs. The TCR originated in a human donor in good health. This chain joins TRBV29-1 and TRBJ1-1, with D possibly being TRBD1 (6 bases). As DNA, the CDR3 is TGCAGCGTTAGGACAGCCTACCTGAACACTGAAGCTTTCTTT. Translation gives CSVRTAYLNTEAFF.